This note documents a single T cell receptor beta chain sequence. Unique molecular identifiers were incorporated when the TCRbeta library was constructed. TCRdb called the PCR reads again in MiXCR, with one record for every CDR3 protein. This sample has around 200,000 distinct CDR3 sequences; 8.5% to 10% occur once, and the top ten carry 5.5% to 8%. These data originate in a study of T-cell reconstitution after alpha-beta-depleted transplantation in children. J gave up 3 bases and V 3 bases, and 6 bases lay outside the gene matches. The CDR3 contains 16 residues. Per the germline V gene, CDR1 is LNHNV and CDR2 is YYDKDF (reference sequence).

This sequence was found in a human donor who donated a stem cell graft to a child with acute lymphoblastic leukemia. This sample comprised PBMCs from the stem cell graft donor, obtained from the stem cell graft. V usage is TRBV15 and J usage is TRBJ2-3; 10 nucleotides match TRBD1. The CDR3 bases are TGTGCCACCAGCAGCACCGACAGGGGGCGAACAGATACGCAGTATTTT. Its protein is CATSSTDRGRTDTQYF.